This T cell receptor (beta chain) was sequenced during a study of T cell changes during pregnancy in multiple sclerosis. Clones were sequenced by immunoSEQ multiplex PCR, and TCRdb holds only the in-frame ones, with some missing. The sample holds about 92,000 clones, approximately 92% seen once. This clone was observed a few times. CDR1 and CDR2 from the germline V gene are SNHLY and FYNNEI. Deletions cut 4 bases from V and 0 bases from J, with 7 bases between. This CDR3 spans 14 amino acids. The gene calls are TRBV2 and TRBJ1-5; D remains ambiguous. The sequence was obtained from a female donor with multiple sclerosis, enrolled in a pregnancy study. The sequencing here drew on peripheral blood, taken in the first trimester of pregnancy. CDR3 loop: CASSGGYSNQPQHF. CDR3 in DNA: TGTGCCAGCAGTGGAGGATATAGCAATCAGCCCCAGCATTTT.